The next 30 T cell receptor beta chains were all read from a single sample in a study of T cells in Graves' hyperthyroidism and ophthalmopathy. TCR beta CDR3 regions were amplified from RNA. The HTBI set primed first-round TCR CDR3 RT-PCR. TCRdb re-called the multiplex PCR reads with MiXCR, one entry per CDR3 protein. The table records 700,000 to 850,000 distinct CDR3 sequences, roughly a third of them present only once. The sequenced sample was blood. The receptors come from a woman aged 40 to 50 with Graves' hyperthyroidism.

The chain combines TRBV12-3 or TRBV12-4 with TRBJ1-2, with TRBD1 identical over 8 bases. CDR3 size: 15 residues. V lost 5 bases and J lost 4; bases outside the gene matches: 9. CDR3 residues: CASSINRDRLYGYTF. CDR3 DNA: TGTGCCAGCAGTATCAACCGGGACAGGCTCTATGGCTACACCTTC.

Only one count was recorded for this clonotype. A read error may explain this, as a much larger clone is one base away. This chain connects TRBV29-1 to TRBJ1-1, with unresolved D. V dropped 2 bases and J dropped 11 bases, with 9 bases sitting between them. The CDR3 totals 10 residues. The germline V gene has CDR1 SQVTM and CDR2 ANQGSEA. The CDR3 DNA follows: TGCAGCGTTGAAAGTGTAGATGCTTTCTTT. It codes for CSVESVDAFF.

The CDR3 here is CSVEGTSNYEQYF. In DNA, the CDR3 is TGCAGCGTTGAAGGGACCAGTAACTACGAGCAGTACTTC. This sequence joins TRBV29-1 and TRBJ2-7; no definite D call. The V and J ends lost 1 base and 3 bases respectively, with 10 bases between them. Germline V gene data show CDR1 as SQVTM and CDR2 as ANQGSEA. The CDR3 loop spans 13 amino acids.

This clonotype was seen ten or more times. This chain links TRBV14 with TRBJ1-2; D not resolved. This CDR3 is built from 12 residues. V lost 2 bases, J lost 2 bases, and 3 bases lay in between. The germline V gene encodes CDR1 SGHDN and CDR2 FVKESK. The CDR3 region has the DNA TGTGCCAGCAGCCAACAGAACTATGGCTACACCTTC. Translated, it gives CASSQQNYGYTF.

V is TRBV10-3 and J is TRBJ2-7; TRBD1 aligns across 8 bases. The germline V gene has CDR1 ENHRY and CDR2 SYGVKD. The CDR3 has 17 residues. J lost 1 base, V lost 2 bases, and 10 bases had no gene match. The CDR3: CAISEKVDREGSYEQYF. The CDR3 DNA follows: TGTGCCATCAGTGAGAAAGTGGACAGGGAAGGGTCCTACGAGCAGTACTTC.

This clonotype was seen a few times. The chain couples TRBV5-1 to TRBJ1-1; TRBD1 matches at 7 bases. The CDR3 length is 17 residues. Germline V gene lookup returns CDR1 SGHRS and CDR2 YFSETQ. With 1 base clipped from V and 0 bases from J, the junction kept 9 bases outside the gene matches. The CDR3 region is CASSLYSPGQMNTEAFF. The CDR3 DNA is TGCGCCAGCAGCTTGTATTCGCCGGGACAGATGAACACTGAAGCTTTCTTT.

V is TRBV29-1 and J is TRBJ1-1; maybe TRBD1 (5 bases). V lost 6 bases and J 1 base, leaving 15 bases between the germline ends. Germline CDR1 reads SQVTM; CDR2 reads ANQGSEA. CDR3 length: 14 amino acids. The CDR3 nucleotides read TGCAGCGTGGCGCCGAGTGGGGGGAACACTGAAGCTTTCTTT. Its translation is CSVAPSGGNTEAFF. The full variable domain, in which reference TRBV29-1 and TRBJ1-1 provide the parts outside the CDR3, is SAVISQKPSRDICQRGTSLTIQCQVDSQVTMMFWYRQQPGQSLTLIATANQGSEATYESGFVIDKFPISRPNLTFSTLTVSNMSPEDSSIYLCSVAPSGGNTEAFFGQGTRLTVV.

The rearrangement joins TRBV7-2 to TRBJ1-6; TRBD1 matches 11 bases. Per the germline V gene, CDR1 is SGHTA and CDR2 is FQGNSA. This CDR3 is 17 amino acids long. V lost 4 bases, J lost 10 bases, and 12 bases stayed unmatched. The CDR3 DNA is TGTGCCAGCAGCTCCCCTGGACAGGGGGCCGGAAAATCACCCCTCCACTTT. Translated: CASSSPGQGAGKSPLHF.

With respect to this clonotype: This may be a read error: a much more frequent sequence differs by one nucleotide. Likely a read error: the CDR3 ends without its conserved phenylalanine or tryptophan. The chain combines TRBV4-3 with TRBJ1-2; D is ambiguous. The CDR3 consists of 14 residues. Looked up from germline, CDR1 is LGHNA and CDR2 is YSLEER. Trimming pared 0 bases from V and 8 bases from J, leaving 13 bases between. CDR3 residues: CASSQDTGPKGYTL. The CDR3 region has the DNA TGCGCCAGCAGCCAAGATACCGGACCCAAAGGCTACACCCTC.

The V gene is TRBV15, the J gene TRBJ2-1, with D tentatively TRBD1 (7 bases). This CDR3 region has 15 residues. The V and J ends lost 1 base and 4 bases respectively, with 11 bases between them. Germline values: CDR1 LNHNV, CDR2 YYDKDF (reference sequence). Here the CDR3 DNA reads TGTGCCACCAGCAGAGGGAGGGGGCTTTACAATGAGCAGTTCTTC. It yields the protein CATSRGRGLYNEQFF.

At least ten counts were recorded for this clonotype. V and J are TRBV7-9 and TRBJ1-3; the D is unclear. The CDR3 contains 15 residues. Trimming stripped 2 bases from V and 2 bases from J, with 10 bases between. In germline, CDR1 is SEHNR, CDR2 FQNEAQ (reference sequence). The CDR3 reads CASSLIRLAGNTIYF. The CDR3, as DNA: TGTGCCAGCAGCTTAATCCGCTTAGCTGGAAACACCATATATTTT.

This clonotype was recorded at least ten times. The rearrangement uses TRBV7-7 and TRBJ2-7; 8 nucleotides agree with TRBD1. Germline V gives CDR1 SSHAT, CDR2 FNYEAQ (reference sequence). The CDR3 is made up of 14 amino acids. V lost 11 bases and J lost 4; bases outside the gene matches: 13. The CDR3 spells CAPPRDRISYEQYF. CDR3 DNA: TGTGCCCCGCCCCGGGACAGGATTTCTTACGAGCAGTACTTC.

This clonotype showed up just a few times. This sequence may be a read error, since a much larger clone differs from it by one base. This chain joins TRBV12-3 or TRBV12-4 and TRBJ1-1; D unresolved. Trimming shortened V by 3 bases and J by 10 bases, and 12 bases separated the two germline ends. The CDR3 is 12 residues long. The CDR3 DNA reads as TGTGCCAGCAGTTTGGTGGCAGCTAGAGCTTTCTTT. Translating gives CASSLVAARAFF.

The V gene is TRBV5-1, the J gene TRBJ2-7; D might be TRBD1 or TRBD2, each matching 5 bases. With 3 bases removed from V and 6 bases from J, the gap between germline ends came to 19 bases. Germline CDR1 SGHRS, CDR2 YFSETQ. The CDR3 runs to 15 residues. The CDR3 loop is CASSSGSGPLGEQYF. As DNA, the CDR3 is TGCGCCAGCAGCTCCGGGTCGGGACCCCTCGGCGAGCAGTACTTC.

Ten or more counts support this clonotype. V gene TRBV6-5 combines with J gene TRBJ1-6; D gene uncertain. V gave up 4 bases and J gave up 9 bases, with 10 bases separating them. CDR3 length equals 13 residues. Germline CDR1 is MNHEY and CDR2 is SVGAGI. The CDR3 coding sequence is TGTGCCAGCAGTTCGACACCTCCTTCACCCCTCCACTTT. This translates into CASSSTPPSPLHF.

The rearrangement links TRBV10-2 to TRBJ1-1; no definite D call. Deletions cut 6 bases from V and 1 base from J, with 12 bases between. Germline V gene lookup returns CDR1 WSHSY and CDR2 SAAADI. CDR3 size: 14 residues. The CDR3 here is CASRPNDGNTEAFF. The CDR3 region has the DNA TGCGCCAGCAGGCCCAATGACGGGAACACTGAAGCTTTCTTT.

The sample holds many counts of this clonotype. The chain is built from TRBV6-5 and TRBJ2-7; D unclear. V gave up 5 bases and J gave up 3 bases, with 8 bases separating them. This CDR3 contains 12 residues. The germline gives CDR1 MNHEY, CDR2 SVGAGI. CDR3 protein: CASSRNGYEQYF. DNA for the CDR3: TGTGCCAGCAGTCGGAACGGCTACGAGCAGTACTTC.

The chain uses TRBV10-3 and TRBJ2-7; TRBD2 might be the D (5 bases). V lost 10 bases and J lost 2, with 18 bases in between. The CDR3 length is 14 residues. Germline CDR1 and CDR2: ENHRY and SYGVKD. CDR3 protein: CASGRSHQTYEQYF. As DNA, the CDR3 is TGTGCCAGCGGGCGAAGCCACCAGACCTACGAGCAGTACTTC.

The chain is built from TRBV19 and TRBJ1-5, with a weak D call TRBD1 (6 bases). CDR3 length: 15 amino acids. The V and J ends lost 5 bases and 7 bases respectively, with 18 bases between them. Germline CDR1 is LNHDA and CDR2 is SQIVND (reference sequence). The CDR3 reads CASSVPRDTRQPQHF. The CDR3 DNA sequence: TGTGCCAGTAGTGTCCCCCGGGACACTAGACAGCCCCAGCATTTT. Supplemented by reference TRBV19 and TRBJ1-5, the full variable domain reads DGGITQSPKYLFRKEGQNVTLSCEQNLNHDAMYWYRQDPGQGLRLIYYSQIVNDFQKGDIAEGYSVSREKKESFPLTVTSAQKNPTAFYLCASSVPRDTRQPQHFGDGTRLSIL.

This clonotype was picked up a small number of times. This chain uses TRBV4-3 with TRBJ2-7, with no clear D. The CDR3 runs to 14 residues. The germline CDR1 and CDR2 sequences are LGHNA and YSLEER. V was pared by 0 bases and J by 7 bases, with 13 bases between. CDR3 coding DNA: TGCGCCAGCAGCCAAGATAGCCTAGTGGGGGAGCAGTACTTC. This gives the protein CASSQDSLVGEQYF.

This clonotype was seen only a few times. V is TRBV12-3 or TRBV12-4 and J is TRBJ1-5, with TRBD1 matching 7 bases. V trimming: 4 bases; J trimming: 3 bases; junction bases outside the gene matches: 12. The CDR3 has 17 amino acids. CDR3 sequence: CASSYDGQGVSNQPQHF. The CDR3, as DNA: TGTGCCAGCAGTTACGACGGCCAGGGGGTCTCCAATCAGCCCCAGCATTTT.

This clonotype was seen many times. The chain employs TRBV7-9 and TRBJ1-4; D is ambiguous. Trimming took off 3 bases at V and 7 bases at J, with 21 bases between the two ends. The germline CDR1 and CDR2 sequences are SEHNR and FQNEAQ (reference sequence). The CDR3 contains 17 residues. The CDR3 DNA sequence: TGTGCCAGCAGCTTCCGCCGAGTTGAGCCACAGATTGAAAAACTGTTTTTT. Amino acids: CASSFRRVEPQIEKLFF.

The rearrangement joins TRBV19 to TRBJ2-7; D might be TRBD1 or TRBD2, each matching 6 bases. Germline V gene lookup returns CDR1 LNHDA and CDR2 SQIVND (reference sequence). The CDR3 sequence is 15 residues long. V lost 5 bases to trimming and J lost 1 base, with 15 bases between them. CDR3: CASSLGGRPSYEQYF. The CDR3 coding sequence is TGTGCCAGTAGTCTAGGGGGGCGGCCATCCTACGAGCAGTACTTC.

The chain couples TRBV10-3 to TRBJ1-6; D remains unclear. The CDR3 is made up of 11 amino acids. Trimming left V 4 bases short and J 8 bases short, with 3 bases between. CDR1 is ENHRY and CDR2 is SYGVKD in the germline V gene. For the CDR3, the DNA is TGTGCCATCAGTGGGGATTCACCCCTCCACTTT. This encodes CAISGDSPLHF.

This clonotype was counted ten times or more. The rearrangement uses TRBV2 and TRBJ1-5; D is perhaps TRBD1 (5 bases). There are 14 residues in the CDR3. V lost 5 bases to trimming and J lost 6 bases, with 14 bases between them. Germline CDR1 is SNHLY and CDR2 is FYNNEI. CDR3 coding DNA: TGTGCCAGCAGTCCCCCCCCAGGGAGTCAGCCCCAGCATTTT. Its protein is CASSPPPGSQPQHF.

This clonotype was observed a handful of times. The chain uses TRBV6-1 and TRBJ2-6, with no clear D. CDR3 length: 14 amino acids. The V gene lost 7 bases and the J gene lost 4 bases, with 11 bases spanning the gap. Germline lookup yields CDR1 MNHNS and CDR2 SASEGT. The CDR3 DNA is TGTGCCAGCAAGAAAAGGACGGGGGCCAACGTCCTGACTTTC. Encoded protein: CASKKRTGANVLTF.

The chain links TRBV20-1 to TRBJ2-3, with 8 bases matching TRBD2. CDR1 and CDR2 from the germline V gene are DFQATT and SNEGSKA (reference sequence). With V trimmed by 0 bases and J by 7 bases, 15 bases remained unmatched. CDR3 length equals 17 residues. The CDR3 nucleotides read TGCAGTGCTAGAGACCTGGCAGTGACTAGCGTGTTCCATACGCAGTATTTT. Protein sequence: CSARDLAVTSVFHTQYF.

The rearrangement joins TRBV9 to TRBJ1-4; D ambiguous. This CDR3 spans 16 amino acids. V was pared by 6 bases and J by 3 bases, with 18 bases between. Germline assignment: CDR1 SGDLS and CDR2 YYNGEE. CDR3 DNA sequence: TGTGCCAGCAAACTCTCCGGCCCAGCAGCTAATGAAAAACTGTTTTTT. Its protein product is CASKLSGPAANEKLFF. The full variable domain, rest sourced from reference TRBV9 and TRBJ1-4, is DSGVTQTPKHLITATGQRVTLRCSPRSGDLSVYWYQQSLDQGLQFLIQYYNGEERAKGNILERFSAQQFPDLHSELNLSSLELGDSALYFCASKLSGPAANEKLFFGSGTQLSVL.

The chain uses TRBV6-2 or TRBV6-3 and TRBJ1-3; D is undetermined. Trimming cost V 7 bases and J 6 bases, with 13 bases left between them. From germline, CDR1 is MNHEY and CDR2 SVGEGT. The CDR3 spans 13 residues. The CDR3, as DNA: TGTGCCAGCACCAGAGGGAGTTCAAACACCATATATTTT. It specifies CASTRGSSNTIYF.

V is TRBV7-2 and J is TRBJ2-6, with 8 bases that match TRBD1. Germline CDR1 is SGHTA and CDR2 is FQGNSA. The length of the CDR3 is 18 residues. Trimming took 6 bases from V and 1 from J; bases not matched to a gene: 11. CDR3 sequence (DNA): TGTGCCAGCAGAGTCAGGGGGCACTTTTCTTCTGGGGCCAACGTCCTGACTTTC. This codes for CASRVRGHFSSGANVLTF.